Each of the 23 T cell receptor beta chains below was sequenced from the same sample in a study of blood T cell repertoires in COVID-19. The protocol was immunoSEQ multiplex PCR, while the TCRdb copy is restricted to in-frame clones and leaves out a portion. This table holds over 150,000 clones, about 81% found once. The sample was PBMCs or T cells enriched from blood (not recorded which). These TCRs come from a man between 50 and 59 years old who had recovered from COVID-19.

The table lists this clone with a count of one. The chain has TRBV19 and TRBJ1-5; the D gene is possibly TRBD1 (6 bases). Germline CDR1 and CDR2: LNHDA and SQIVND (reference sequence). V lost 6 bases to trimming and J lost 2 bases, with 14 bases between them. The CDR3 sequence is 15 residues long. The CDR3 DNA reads TGTGCCAGTAGCCAGACAGGACCGCGCAATCAGCCCCAGCATTTT. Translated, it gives CASSQTGPRNQPQHF.

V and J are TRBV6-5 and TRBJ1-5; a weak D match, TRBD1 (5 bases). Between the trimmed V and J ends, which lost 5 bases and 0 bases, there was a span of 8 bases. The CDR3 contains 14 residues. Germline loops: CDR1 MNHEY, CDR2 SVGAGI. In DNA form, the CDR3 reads TGTGCCAGCAGTCGACAGCCTAGCAATCAGCCCCAGCATTTT. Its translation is CASSRQPSNQPQHF.

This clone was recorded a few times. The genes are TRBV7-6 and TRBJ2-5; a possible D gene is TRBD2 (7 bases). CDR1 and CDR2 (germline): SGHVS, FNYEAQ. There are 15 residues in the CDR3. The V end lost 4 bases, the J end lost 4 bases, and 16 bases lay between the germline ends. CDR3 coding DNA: TGTGCCAGCAGCTCGCTTGGCGGGGGCGGAGAGACCCAGTACTTC. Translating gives CASSSLGGGGETQYF.

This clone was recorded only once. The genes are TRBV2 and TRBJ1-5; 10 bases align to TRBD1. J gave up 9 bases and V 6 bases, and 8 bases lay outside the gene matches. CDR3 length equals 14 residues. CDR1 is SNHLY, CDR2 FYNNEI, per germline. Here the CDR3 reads CASRPGQGVGPQHF. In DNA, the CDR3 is TGTGCCAGCAGACCTGGACAGGGGGTCGGGCCCCAGCATTTT.

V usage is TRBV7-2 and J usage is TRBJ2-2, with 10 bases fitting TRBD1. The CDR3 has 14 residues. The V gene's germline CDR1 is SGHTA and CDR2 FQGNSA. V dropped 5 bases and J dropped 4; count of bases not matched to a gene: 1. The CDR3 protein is CASSRDRGTGELFF. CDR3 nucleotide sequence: TGTGCCAGCAGCCGGGACAGGGGCACCGGGGAGCTGTTTTTT.

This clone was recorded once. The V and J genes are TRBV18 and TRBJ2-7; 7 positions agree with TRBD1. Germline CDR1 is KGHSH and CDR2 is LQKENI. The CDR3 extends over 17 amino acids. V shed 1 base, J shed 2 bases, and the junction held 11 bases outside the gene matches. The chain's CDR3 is CASSPLGGDSMTYEQYF. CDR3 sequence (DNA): TGTGCCAGCTCACCACTCGGTGGGGACAGTATGACCTACGAGCAGTACTTC.

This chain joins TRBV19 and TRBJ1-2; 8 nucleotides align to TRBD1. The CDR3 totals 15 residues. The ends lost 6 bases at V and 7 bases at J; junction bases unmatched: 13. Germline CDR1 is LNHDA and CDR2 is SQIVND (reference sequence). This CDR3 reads CASSRRQGQGGGYTF. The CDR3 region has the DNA TGTGCCAGTAGCCGTAGACAAGGACAGGGCGGTGGCTACACCTTC.

The DNA for the CDR3 is TGTGCTAGTGGTTTTAGACGGGACAATGAGCAGTTCTTC. This encodes CASGFRRDNEQFF. This chain connects TRBV12-5 to TRBJ2-1; D is uncertain. This CDR3 is 13 amino acids long. The V end was cut by 3 bases, the J end by 5 bases, with 8 bases between. Germline V gene data show CDR1 as LGHNT and CDR2 as FRNRAP.

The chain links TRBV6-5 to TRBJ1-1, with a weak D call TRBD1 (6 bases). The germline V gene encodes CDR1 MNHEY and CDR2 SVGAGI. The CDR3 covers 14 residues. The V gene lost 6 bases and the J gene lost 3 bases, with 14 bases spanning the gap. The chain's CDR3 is CASSQNDRYTEAFF. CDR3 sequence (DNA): TGTGCCAGCAGCCAAAACGACAGGTACACTGAAGCTTTCTTT.

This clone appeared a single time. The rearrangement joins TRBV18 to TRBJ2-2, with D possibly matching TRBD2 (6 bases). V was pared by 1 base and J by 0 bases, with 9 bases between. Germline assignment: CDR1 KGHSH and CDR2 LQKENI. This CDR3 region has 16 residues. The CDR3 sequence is CASSPQRLANTGELFF. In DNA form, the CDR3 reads TGTGCCAGCTCACCACAAAGACTAGCGAACACCGGGGAGCTGTTTTTT.

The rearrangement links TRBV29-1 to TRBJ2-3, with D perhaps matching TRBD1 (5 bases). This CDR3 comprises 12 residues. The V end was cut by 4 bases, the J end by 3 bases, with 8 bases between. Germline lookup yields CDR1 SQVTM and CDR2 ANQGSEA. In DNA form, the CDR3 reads TGCAGCGTTGCACAGGCAACAGATACGCAGTATTTT. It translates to CSVAQATDTQYF.

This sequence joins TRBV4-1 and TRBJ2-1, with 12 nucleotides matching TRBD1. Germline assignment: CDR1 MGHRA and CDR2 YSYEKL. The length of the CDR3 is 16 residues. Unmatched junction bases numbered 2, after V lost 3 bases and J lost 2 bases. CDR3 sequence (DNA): TGCGCCAGCAGCCAGGGGACAGGGGGCGCCTACAATGAGCAGTTCTTC. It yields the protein CASSQGTGGAYNEQFF.

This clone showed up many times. CDR3 bases: TGCAGCGTTGAGCGATACAATGAGCAGTTCTTC. Translating it yields CSVERYNEQFF. The genes are TRBV29-1 and TRBJ2-1; no clear D gene. The V and J ends lost 3 bases and 4 bases respectively, with 4 bases between them. Looked up from germline, CDR1 is SQVTM and CDR2 is ANQGSEA. The CDR3 is made up of 11 amino acids.

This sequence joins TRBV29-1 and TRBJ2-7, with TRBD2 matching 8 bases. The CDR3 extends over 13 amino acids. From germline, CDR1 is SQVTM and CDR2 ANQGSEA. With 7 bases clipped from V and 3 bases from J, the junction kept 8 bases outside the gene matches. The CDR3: CSALRGDRYEQYF. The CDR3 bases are TGCAGCGCCCTGCGGGGGGATCGCTACGAGCAGTACTTC.

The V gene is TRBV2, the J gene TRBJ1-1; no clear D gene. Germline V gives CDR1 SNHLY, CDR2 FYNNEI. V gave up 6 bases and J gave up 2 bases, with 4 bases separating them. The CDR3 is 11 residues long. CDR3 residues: CASSLNTEAFF. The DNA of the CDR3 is TGTGCCAGCAGCCTCAACACTGAAGCTTTCTTT.

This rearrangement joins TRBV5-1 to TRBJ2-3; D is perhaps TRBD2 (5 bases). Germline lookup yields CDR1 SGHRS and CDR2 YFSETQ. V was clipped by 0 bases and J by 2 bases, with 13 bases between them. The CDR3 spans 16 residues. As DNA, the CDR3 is TGCGCCAGCAGCTTGGGATGGACTGAACCCACAGATACGCAGTATTTT. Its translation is CASSLGWTEPTDTQYF.

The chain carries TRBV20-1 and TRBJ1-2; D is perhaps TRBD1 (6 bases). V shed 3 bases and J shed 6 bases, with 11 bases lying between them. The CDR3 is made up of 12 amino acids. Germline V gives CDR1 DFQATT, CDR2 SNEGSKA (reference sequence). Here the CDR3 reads CSASRGADGYTF. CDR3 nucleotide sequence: TGCAGTGCTAGTCGGGGGGCAGATGGCTACACCTTC.

As DNA, the CDR3 is TGTGCCAGCAGCCAAGTCATACTAGCGGGGGAGAACGAGCAGTACTTC. It codes for CASSQVILAGENEQYF. The chain combines TRBV3-1 (or the pseudogene TRBV3-2) with TRBJ2-7; TRBD2 matches 11 bases. CDR1 is LGHDT, CDR2 YNNKEL, per germline (reference sequence). The CDR3 runs to 16 residues. Losses at the gene ends were 1 base for V and 5 bases for J; bases not matched to a gene: 7.

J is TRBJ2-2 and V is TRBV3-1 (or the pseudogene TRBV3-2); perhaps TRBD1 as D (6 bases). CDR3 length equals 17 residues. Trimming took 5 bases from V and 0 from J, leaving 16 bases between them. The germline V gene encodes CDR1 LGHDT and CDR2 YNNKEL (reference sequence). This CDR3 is CASSSRIGTPNTGELFF. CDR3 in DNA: TGTGCCAGCAGCTCTCGGATCGGGACACCGAACACCGGGGAGCTGTTTTTT.

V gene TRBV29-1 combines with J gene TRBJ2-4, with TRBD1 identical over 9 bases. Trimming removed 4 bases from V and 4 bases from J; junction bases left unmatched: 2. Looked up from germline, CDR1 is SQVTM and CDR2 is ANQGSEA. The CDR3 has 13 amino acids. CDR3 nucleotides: TGCAGCGTTGGACAGGGGGTAAAAAACATTCAGTACTTC. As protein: CSVGQGVKNIQYF.

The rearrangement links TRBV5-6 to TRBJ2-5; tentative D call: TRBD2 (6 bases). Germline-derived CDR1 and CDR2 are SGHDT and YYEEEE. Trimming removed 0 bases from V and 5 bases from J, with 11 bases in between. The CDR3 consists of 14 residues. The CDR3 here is CASSLAGVVETQYF. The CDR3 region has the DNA TGTGCCAGCAGCTTGGCGGGGGTTGTGGAGACCCAGTACTTC.

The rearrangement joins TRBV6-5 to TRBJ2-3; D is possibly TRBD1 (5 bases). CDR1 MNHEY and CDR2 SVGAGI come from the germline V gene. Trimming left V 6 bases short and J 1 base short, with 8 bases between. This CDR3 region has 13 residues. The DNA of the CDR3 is TGTGCCAGCAGAGCCAGGGGCACAGATACGCAGTATTTT. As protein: CASRARGTDTQYF.

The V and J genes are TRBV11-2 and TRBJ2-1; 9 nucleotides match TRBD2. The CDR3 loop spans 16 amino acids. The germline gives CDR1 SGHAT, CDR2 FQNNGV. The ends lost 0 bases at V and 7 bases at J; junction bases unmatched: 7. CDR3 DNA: TGTGCCAGCAGCTTAGATCCCGCGGGGGGGCGGAATGAGCAGTTCTTC. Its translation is CASSLDPAGGRNEQFF.